This T cell receptor beta chain was observed in a study of control samples from healthy donors and cancer patients (TCRdb year 2020). To prepare the library, the immunoSEQ multiplex PCR assay was applied. TCRdb limited this immuneACCESS table to in-frame rearrangements with V and J called. A share of clones is missing; checked studies link under half to unresolved V genes, and the rest is unexplained. This sample has about 160,000 clones in its table, and 96% of those were observed once. Of the sample, just over 1% is held by the ten largest clones. This clone was found once. Its antigen is unknown. Base qualities are not recorded, but no much larger clone differs from it by a single base. Inclusive of the bounding cysteine and phenylalanine, the CDR3 is 12 residues long. Only CDR3 DNA is held: 36 bases, read in frame from base 1. Trimming at the junction amounts to 8 bases on V and 5 bases on J, and the germline ends lie 12 bases apart. CDR1 is given as SGHTA and CDR2 as FQGNSA, both from the germline V gene.

The chain links TRBV7-2 with TRBJ1-1; perhaps TRBD1 is the D gene, with 6 bases matching. The material sequenced was blood. This sequence was found in a young woman in good health. The DNA reads as follows: TGTGCCAGCTCGAGGGGGGGAACTGAAGCTTTCTTT. This sequence encodes CASSRGGTEAFF. Full variable domain (CDR3 extended with the reference TRBV7-2 and TRBJ1-1 proteins): GAGVSQSPSNKVTEKGKDVELRCDPISGHTALYWYRQSLGQGLEFLIYFQGNSAPDKSGLPSDRFSAERTGGSVSTLTIQRTQQEDSAVYLCASSRGGTEAFFGQGTRLTVV.